This entry lists 3 T cell receptor beta chains sequenced from one sample in a study of OX40 agonist ivuxolimab in advanced cancers. Here immunoSEQ multiplex PCR was the method, and the copy in TCRdb shows in-frame clones only, minus some. The profile covers roughly 64,000 clones, with roughly 82% appearing a single time and about 2% taken by the ten largest. Sequenced material: CD4+ or CD8+ T cells sorted from blood, taken in a trial of the OX40 agonist ivuxolimab. The receptors were sampled from an adult with an advanced solid tumor such as melanoma, head and neck, liver or kidney cancer.

CDR3 in amino acids: CASSYLTGDQETQYF. The CDR3 bases are TGCGCCAGCAGCTATCTGACAGGGGACCAAGAGACCCAGTACTTC. The chain uses TRBV5-1 and TRBJ2-5, with 8 bases fitting TRBD1. The V gene's germline CDR1 is SGHRS and CDR2 YFSETQ. The ends lost 3 bases at V and 0 bases at J; junction bases unmatched: 4. There are 15 residues in the CDR3.

The J gene is TRBJ2-2, the V gene TRBV7-8, with a possible D match to TRBD1 (5 bases). V lost 3 bases to trimming and J lost 0 bases, with 8 bases between them. Germline V gene lookup returns CDR1 SGHVS and CDR2 FQNEAQ. CDR3 length: 15 residues. CDR3 coding DNA: TGTGCCAGCAGCTTCAGACAGACGAACACCGGGGAGCTGTTTTTT. Protein sequence: CASSFRQTNTGELFF. The full variable domain, rest sourced from reference TRBV7-8 and TRBJ2-2, is GAGVSQSPRYKVAKRGQDVALRCDPISGHVSLFWYQQALGQGPEFLTYFQNEAQLDKSGLPSDRFFAERPEGSVSTLKIQRTQQEDSAVYLCASSFRQTNTGELFFGEGSRLTVL.

Of note for this clone: The junction departs from the called germline gene at one end, perhaps through a read error. V usage is TRBV5-4 and J usage is TRBJ2-1; TRBD2 might be the D (7 bases). This CDR3 is 16 amino acids long. In germline, CDR1 is SGHNT, CDR2 YYREEE (reference sequence). The DNA for the CDR3 is TGTGCCAGCAGTTTGGGGGGGCTAGGGTACTACAATGAGCAGTTCTTC. Translation gives CASSLGGLGYYNEQFF. Looking up the rest from reference TRBV5-4 and TRBJ2-1 gives the full variable domain: ETGVTQSPTHLIKTRGQQVTLRCSSQSGHNTVSWYQQALGQGPQFIFQYYREEENGRGNFPPRFSGLQFPNYSSELNVNALELDDSALYLCASSLGGLGYYNEQFFGPGTRLTVL.